This TCR beta chain was profiled in a study of shared clonotypes between healthy human individuals. Whole-study context: Per donor, three plates held CD4 naive cells, three held CD4 memory, two held CD8 naive and one held CD8 memory.

About this clone itself: Its matching antigen is unknown.

Study outcomes and limitations: Non-shared clonotypes displayed generation probabilities falling below those of clonotypes present in all four donors.

CD8 cells classed as naive were CD45RO-negative and positively selected for CCR7, excluding terminally differentiated effector memory CD45RA+ cells. The CDR3 consists of 14 residues. Germline CDR1 reads SGDLS; CDR2 reads YYNGEE. V was cut by 4 bases and J by 1 base, with 12 bases left in between. Repertoires were generated with immunoSEQ multiplex PCR, while TCRdb's copy carries only in-frame clones and drops some. This sample has around 550,000 clones; 85% to 95% occur once, and the top ten carry approximately 0.11%. The chain links TRBV9 to TRBJ2-7; D is perhaps TRBD1 (6 bases). The clonotype was recovered from a woman younger than 45 in good health. What was sequenced was naive CD8+ T cells sorted from blood. CDR3 in DNA: TGTGCCAGCAGCTTGGATGGACAGTCCTACGAGCAGTACTTC. It encodes CASSLDGQSYEQYF.